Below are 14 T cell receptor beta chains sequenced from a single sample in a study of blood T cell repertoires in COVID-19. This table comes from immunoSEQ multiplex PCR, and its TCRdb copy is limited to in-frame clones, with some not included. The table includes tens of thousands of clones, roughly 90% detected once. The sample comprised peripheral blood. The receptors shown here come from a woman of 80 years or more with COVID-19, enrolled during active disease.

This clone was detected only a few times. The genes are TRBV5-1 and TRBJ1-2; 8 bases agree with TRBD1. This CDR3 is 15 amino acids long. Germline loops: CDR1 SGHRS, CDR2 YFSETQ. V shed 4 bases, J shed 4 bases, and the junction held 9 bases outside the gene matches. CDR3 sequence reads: CASSTGQGGSYGYTF. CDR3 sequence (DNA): TGCGCCAGCAGCACAGGACAGGGAGGTAGCTATGGCTACACCTTC.

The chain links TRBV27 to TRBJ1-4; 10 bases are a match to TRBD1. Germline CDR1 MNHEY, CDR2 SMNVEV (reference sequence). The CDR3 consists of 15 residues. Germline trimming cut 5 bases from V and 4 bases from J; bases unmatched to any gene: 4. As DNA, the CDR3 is TGTGCCAGCAGTCGACAGGGGGCCGTTAATGAAAAACTGTTTTTT. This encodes CASSRQGAVNEKLFF.

CDR3 residues: CASSHDRAERYGYTF. In DNA form, the CDR3 reads TGCGCCAGCAGCCACGACAGGGCAGAGAGGTATGGCTACACCTTC. The chain carries TRBV5-1 and TRBJ1-2; 7 bases line up with TRBD1. Per germline, CDR1 SGHRS and CDR2 YFSETQ. Trimming cost V 4 bases and J 5 bases; bases outside gene matches: 11. The CDR3 covers 15 residues.

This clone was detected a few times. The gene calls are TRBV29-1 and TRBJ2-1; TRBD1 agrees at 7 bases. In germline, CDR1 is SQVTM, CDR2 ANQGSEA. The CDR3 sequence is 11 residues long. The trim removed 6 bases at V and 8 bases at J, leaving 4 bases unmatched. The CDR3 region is CSVRGPHEQFF. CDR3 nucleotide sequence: TGCAGCGTAAGGGGGCCCCATGAGCAGTTCTTC.

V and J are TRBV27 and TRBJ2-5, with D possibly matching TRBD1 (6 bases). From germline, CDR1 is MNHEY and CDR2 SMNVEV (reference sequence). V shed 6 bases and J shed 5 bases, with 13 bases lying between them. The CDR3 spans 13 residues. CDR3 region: CASRQGPGETQYF. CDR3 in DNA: TGTGCCAGCAGGCAGGGGCCGGGGGAGACCCAGTACTTC.

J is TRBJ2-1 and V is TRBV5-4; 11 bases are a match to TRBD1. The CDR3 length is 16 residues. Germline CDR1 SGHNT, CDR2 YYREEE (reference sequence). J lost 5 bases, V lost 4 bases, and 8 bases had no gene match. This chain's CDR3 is CASSPGGTGGNNEQFF. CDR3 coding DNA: TGTGCCAGCAGCCCGGGGGGGACAGGGGGTAACAATGAGCAGTTCTTC.

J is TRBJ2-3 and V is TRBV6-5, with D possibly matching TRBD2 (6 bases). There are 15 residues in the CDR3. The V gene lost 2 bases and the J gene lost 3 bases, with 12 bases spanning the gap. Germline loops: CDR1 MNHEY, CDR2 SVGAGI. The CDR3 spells CASSYRAGRTDTQYF. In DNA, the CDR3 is TGTGCCAGCAGTTACCGGGCAGGGAGGACAGATACGCAGTATTTT.

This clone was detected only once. This CDR3 reads CASSQTPGLADEQFF. CDR3 bases: TGTGCCAGCAGCCAAACACCGGGACTAGCAGATGAGCAGTTCTTC. This sequence joins TRBV3-1 (or the pseudogene TRBV3-2) and TRBJ2-1; TRBD2 matches 9 bases. Trimming removed 2 bases from V and 8 bases from J; junction bases left unmatched: 7. The CDR3 extends over 15 amino acids. Germline lookup yields CDR1 LGHDT and CDR2 YNNKEL (reference sequence).

The CDR3 sequence is CASRPSAASSGNTIYF. Written as DNA, the CDR3 is TGTGCCAGCAGACCTTCGGCAGCGAGCTCTGGAAACACCATATATTTT. This chain joins TRBV2 and TRBJ1-3; D not certain. The CDR3 is 16 residues long. Deletions cut 6 bases from V and 0 bases from J, with 15 bases between. In germline, CDR1 is SNHLY, CDR2 FYNNEI.

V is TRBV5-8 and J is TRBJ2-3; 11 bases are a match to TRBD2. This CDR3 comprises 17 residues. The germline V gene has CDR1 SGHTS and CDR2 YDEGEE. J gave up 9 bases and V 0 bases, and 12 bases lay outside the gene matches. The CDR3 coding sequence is TGTGCCAGCAGCTTGGATCTAGCTAGCGGGGGGACGGTAACGCAGTATTTT. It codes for CASSLDLASGGTVTQYF.

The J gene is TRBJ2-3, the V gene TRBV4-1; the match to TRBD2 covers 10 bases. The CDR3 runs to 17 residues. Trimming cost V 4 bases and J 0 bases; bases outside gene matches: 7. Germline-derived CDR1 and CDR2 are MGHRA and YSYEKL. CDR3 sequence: CASSLLSGGASTDTQYF. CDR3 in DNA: TGCGCCAGCAGCCTCCTAAGCGGGGGGGCGAGCACAGATACGCAGTATTTT.

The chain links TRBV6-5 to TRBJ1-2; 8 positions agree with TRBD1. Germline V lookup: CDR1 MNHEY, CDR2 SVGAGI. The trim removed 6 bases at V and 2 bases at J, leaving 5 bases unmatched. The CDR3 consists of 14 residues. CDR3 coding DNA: TGTGCCAGCAGCGGGGGACAGGTGAACTATGGCTACACCTTC. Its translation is CASSGGQVNYGYTF.

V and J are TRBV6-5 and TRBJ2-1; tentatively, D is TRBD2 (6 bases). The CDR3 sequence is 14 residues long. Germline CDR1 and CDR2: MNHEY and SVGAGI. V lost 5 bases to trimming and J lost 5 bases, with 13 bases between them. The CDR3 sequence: CASSRASVDNEQFF. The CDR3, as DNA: TGTGCCAGCAGTCGGGCTAGCGTCGACAATGAGCAGTTCTTC.

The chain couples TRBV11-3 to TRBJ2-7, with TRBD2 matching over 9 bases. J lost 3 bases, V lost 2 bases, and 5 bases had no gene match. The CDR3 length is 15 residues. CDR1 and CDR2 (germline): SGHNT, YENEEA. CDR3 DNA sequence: TGTGCCAGCAGCTTACGGAGCGGGGGGCTCTACGAGCAGTACTTC. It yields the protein CASSLRSGGLYEQYF.